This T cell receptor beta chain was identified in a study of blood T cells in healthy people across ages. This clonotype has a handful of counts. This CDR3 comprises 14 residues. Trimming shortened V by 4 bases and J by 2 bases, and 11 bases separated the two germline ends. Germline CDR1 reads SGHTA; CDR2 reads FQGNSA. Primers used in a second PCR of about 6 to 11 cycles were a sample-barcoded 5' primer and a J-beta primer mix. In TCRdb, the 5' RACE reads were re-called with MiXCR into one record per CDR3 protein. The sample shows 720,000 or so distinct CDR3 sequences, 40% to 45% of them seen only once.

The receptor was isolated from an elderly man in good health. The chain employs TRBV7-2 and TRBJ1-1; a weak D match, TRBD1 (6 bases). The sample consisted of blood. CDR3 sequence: CASSSVQGNTEAFF. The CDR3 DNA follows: TGTGCCAGCAGCTCCGTACAGGGAAACACTGAAGCTTTCTTT.